This T cell receptor beta chain came from a study of blood T cell repertoires in COVID-19. About the research overall: Collection of acute and convalescent COVID-19 samples took place in the United States, Italy and Spain.

The CDR3 is 17 residues long. Seattle's cohort entered during active infection and was followed longitudinally. The protocol was immunoSEQ multiplex PCR, while the TCRdb copy is restricted to in-frame clones and leaves out a portion. The sample yields 300,000 or so clones, 75% to 90% seen once. The chain is built from TRBV21-1 and TRBJ1-1; the table's TRBD1 call for D was not verified on the DNA. TRBV21-1 is labeled a pseudogene. Sequenced: peripheral blood. The clonotype comes from a woman aged 25 to 39 with COVID-19, enrolled during active disease. CDR3 residues: CASRPPPSGHELTEAFF. The CDR3 DNA sequence: TGTGCCAGCAGACCCCCCCCTTCGGGACACGAGTTAACTGAAGCTTTCTTT.